These T cell receptor beta chains were read from a single sample in a study of CD8+ T cells in alopecia areata. Measured with immunoSEQ multiplex PCR; TCRdb has only the in-frame clones, and not every one. The repertoire holds around 120,000 clones, approximately 52% seen once, with under 35% in the top ten. Sequences were derived from CD8+ T cells sorted from blood, sampled at week 4, from a patient treated with tofacitinib. The origin of the receptors is a human donor with alopecia areata. The CDR3 runs from the conserved cysteine through the conserved F or W. Fields, in order: V gene, J gene, D gene, clone size, CDR3 protein, CDR3 DNA. A D gene is named only where the DNA matches it firmly. Clone sizes are given selectively: once, few, many, or a class where the clone is expanded.

v_gene: TRBV29-1; j_gene: TRBJ2-1; d_gene: -; abundance: few; CDR3aa: CSVEIEFF; CDR3nt: TGCAGCGTTGAAATCGAGTTCTTC
v_gene: TRBV30; j_gene: TRBJ2-7; d_gene: TRBD1; abundance: -; CDR3aa: CAWSVGTGPYEQYF; CDR3nt: TGTGCCTGGAGTGTAGGGACAGGGCCCTACGAGCAGTACTTC
v_gene: TRBV30; j_gene: TRBJ2-1; d_gene: -; abundance: -; CDR3aa: CAWGNPGQQFF; CDR3nt: TGTGCCTGGGGAAATCCGGGACAGCAGTTCTTC
v_gene: TRBV29-1; j_gene: TRBJ2-2; d_gene: TRBD1; abundance: few; CDR3aa: CSAGGLGTGELFF; CDR3nt: TGCAGCGCAGGGGGCTTGGGCACCGGGGAGCTGTTTTTT
v_gene: TRBV30; j_gene: TRBJ2-7; d_gene: -; abundance: few; CDR3aa: CACGGAYEQYF; CDR3nt: TGTGCCTGCGGTGGGGCCTACGAGCAGTACTTC
v_gene: TRBV30; j_gene: TRBJ1-2; d_gene: -; abundance: -; CDR3aa: CAWSPSALGYTF; CDR3nt: TGTGCCTGGAGCCCGAGCGCCTTGGGCTACACCTTC
v_gene: TRBV30; j_gene: TRBJ1-5; d_gene: -; abundance: -; CDR3aa: CAWTRGQGNQPQHF; CDR3nt: TGTGCCTGGACCCGGGGGCAGGGGAATCAGCCCCAGCATTTT
v_gene: TRBV27; j_gene: TRBJ2-2; d_gene: -; abundance: -; CDR3aa: CASSLSTGELFF; CDR3nt: TGTGCCAGCAGTTTGTCCACCGGGGAGCTGTTTTTT
v_gene: TRBV7-9; j_gene: TRBJ1-5; d_gene: TRBD1; abundance: -; CDR3aa: CASSLGTGFQPQHF; CDR3nt: TGTGCCAGCAGCCTTGGGACAGGGTTCCAGCCCCAGCATTTT
v_gene: TRBV6-5; j_gene: TRBJ2-1; d_gene: TRBD1; abundance: once; CDR3aa: CASSLTGYGINEQFF; CDR3nt: TGTGCCAGCAGCCTGACAGGGTATGGGATCAATGAGCAGTTCTTC